The TCR beta chain described here comes from a study of cytomegalovirus exposure and HLA in healthy donors. Notes on the study in general: An assumption of roughly uniform sequencing depth across donors underlay the presence/absence analyses. The classifier was said to identify cytomegalovirus status with high specificity and sensitivity.

About this clone: The antigen is unknown.

Trimming took off 3 bases at V and 0 bases at J, with 15 bases between the two ends. The V gene's germline CDR1 is KGHSH and CDR2 LQKENI. The CDR3 consists of 18 residues. PCR involved 60 Vbeta and 13 Jbeta primers. Generated by immunoSEQ multiplex PCR, the TCRdb table keeps only in-frame clones and is missing some. The repertoire consists of about 160,000 clones, with 77% occurring once and the leading ten covering approximately 2.9%. This receptor was identified in a middle-aged woman in good health and CMV-seropositive. V and J are TRBV18 and TRBJ2-6; tentatively, D is TRBD1 (6 bases). Source material: PBMCs. The CDR3 sequence: CASSPLPGQISGANVLTF. CDR3 DNA sequence: TGTGCCAGCTCACCTCTTCCGGGACAAATCTCTGGGGCCAACGTCCTGACTTTC.